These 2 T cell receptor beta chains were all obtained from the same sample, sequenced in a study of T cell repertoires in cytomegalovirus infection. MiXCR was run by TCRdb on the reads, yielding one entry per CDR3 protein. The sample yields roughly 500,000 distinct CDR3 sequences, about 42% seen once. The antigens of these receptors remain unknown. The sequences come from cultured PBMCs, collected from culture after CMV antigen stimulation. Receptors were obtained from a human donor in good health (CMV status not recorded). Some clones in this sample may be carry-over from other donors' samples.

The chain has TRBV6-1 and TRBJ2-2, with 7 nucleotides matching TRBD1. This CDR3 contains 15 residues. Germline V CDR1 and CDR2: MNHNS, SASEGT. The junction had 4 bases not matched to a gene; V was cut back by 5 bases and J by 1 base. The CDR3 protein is CASSRYRGNTGELFF. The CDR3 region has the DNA TGTGCCAGCAGTCGTTACAGGGGGAACACCGGGGAGCTGTTTTTT.

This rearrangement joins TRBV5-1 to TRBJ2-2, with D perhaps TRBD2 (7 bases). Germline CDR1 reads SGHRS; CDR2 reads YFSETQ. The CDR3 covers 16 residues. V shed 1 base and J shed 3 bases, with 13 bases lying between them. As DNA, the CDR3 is TGCGCCAGCAGCTTGACCCGGGGGGCGGACACCGGGGAGCTGTTTTTT. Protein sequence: CASSLTRGADTGELFF.